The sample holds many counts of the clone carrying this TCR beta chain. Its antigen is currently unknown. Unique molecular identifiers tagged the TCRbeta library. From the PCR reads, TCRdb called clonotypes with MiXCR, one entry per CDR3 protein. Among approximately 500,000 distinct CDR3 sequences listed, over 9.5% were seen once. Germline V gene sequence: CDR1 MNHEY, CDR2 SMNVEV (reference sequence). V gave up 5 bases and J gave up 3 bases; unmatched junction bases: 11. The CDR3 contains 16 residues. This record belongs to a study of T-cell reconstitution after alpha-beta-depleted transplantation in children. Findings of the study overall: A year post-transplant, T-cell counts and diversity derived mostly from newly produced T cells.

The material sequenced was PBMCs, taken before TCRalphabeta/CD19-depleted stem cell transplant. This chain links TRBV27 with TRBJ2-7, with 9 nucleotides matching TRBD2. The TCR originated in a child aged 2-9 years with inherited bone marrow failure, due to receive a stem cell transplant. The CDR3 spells CASSHIGLAGNYEQYF. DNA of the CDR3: TGTGCCAGCAGTCATATCGGGCTAGCGGGGAACTACGAGCAGTACTTC.